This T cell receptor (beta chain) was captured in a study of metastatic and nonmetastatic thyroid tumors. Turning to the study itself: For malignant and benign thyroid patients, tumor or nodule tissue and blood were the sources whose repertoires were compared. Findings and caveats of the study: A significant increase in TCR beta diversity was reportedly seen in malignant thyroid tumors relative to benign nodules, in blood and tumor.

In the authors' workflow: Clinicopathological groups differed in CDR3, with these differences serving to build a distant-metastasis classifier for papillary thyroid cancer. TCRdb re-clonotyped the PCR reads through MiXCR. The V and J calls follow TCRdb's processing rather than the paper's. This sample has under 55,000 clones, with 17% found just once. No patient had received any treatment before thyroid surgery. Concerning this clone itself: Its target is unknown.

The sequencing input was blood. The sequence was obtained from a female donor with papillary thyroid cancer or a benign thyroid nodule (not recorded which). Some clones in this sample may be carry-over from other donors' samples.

CDR3 region: CAWSGAGVSHGTQYF. CDR3 DNA: TGTGCCTGGAGTGGAGCAGGGGTCAGCCATGGGACCCAGTACTTC. The chain employs TRBV30 and TRBJ2-5; D may be TRBD1 (6 bases). V gave up 1 base and J gave up 7 bases, with 19 bases separating them. The length of the CDR3 is 15 residues. Germline assignment: CDR1 GTSNPN and CDR2 SVGIG (reference sequence).